The 13 T cell receptor beta chains reported below all come from one sample, sequenced in a study of T cells after somatic rescue of genetic block. The repertoire was sequenced with immunoSEQ multiplex PCR; TCRdb's copy has only in-frame clones and lacks some. Among 15,000 or so clones listed, approximately 72% were seen once. The specimen sequenced was peripheral blood mononuclear cells (PBMCs). These TCRs come from a boy younger than 18.

The chain recombines TRBV19 with TRBJ2-3; a weak D match, TRBD1 (6 bases). Trimming left V 6 bases short and J 5 bases short, with 18 bases between. Germline V gene data show CDR1 as LNHDA and CDR2 as SQIVND (reference sequence). This CDR3 is 15 amino acids long. CDR3 sequence reads: CASSLSRWGRDTQYF. The CDR3 nucleotides read TGTGCCAGTAGCCTGAGTAGATGGGGGCGAGATACGCAGTATTTT.

V gene TRBV5-1 combines with J gene TRBJ1-4; the match to TRBD1 covers 11 bases. This CDR3 has 15 residues. CDR1 and CDR2 (germline): SGHRS, YFSETQ. V shed 4 bases and J 10 bases; nucleotides not matched to a gene: 9. CDR3 coding DNA: TGCGCCAGCAGCGACGGACAGGGGGCCATAGGAAAACTGTTTTTT. It yields the protein CASSDGQGAIGKLFF.

The chain combines TRBV19 with TRBJ1-4; 9 positions match TRBD1. The CDR3 extends over 14 amino acids. Unmatched junction bases numbered 4, after V lost 4 bases and J lost 7 bases. Germline CDR1 and CDR2: LNHDA and SQIVND (reference sequence). CDR3 loop: CASSRTGDTEKLFF. CDR3 nucleotide sequence: TGTGCCAGTAGTAGGACAGGGGACACTGAAAAACTGTTTTTT.

The V gene is TRBV6-4, the J gene TRBJ1-5, with D perhaps matching TRBD1 (6 bases). CDR1 and CDR2 from the germline V gene are MRHNA and SNTAGT. The CDR3 consists of 13 residues. Trimming took off 11 bases at V and 4 bases at J, with 15 bases between the two ends. CDR3 loop: CACILQGNQPQHF. DNA of the CDR3: TGTGCCTGCATCCTCCAGGGGAATCAGCCCCAGCATTTT.

The chain links TRBV7-8 to TRBJ2-1; D remains ambiguous. The CDR3 is 12 amino acids. The V gene's germline CDR1 is SGHVS and CDR2 FQNEAQ. V was clipped by 4 bases and J by 7 bases, with 8 bases between them. Written as DNA, the CDR3 is TGTGCCAGCAGCTGGTCTTCTAATGAGCAGTTCTTC. Translating it yields CASSWSSNEQFF.

The genes are TRBV6-5 and TRBJ2-1; 8 bases agree with TRBD2. This CDR3 is 15 amino acids long. With 6 bases clipped from V and 3 bases from J, the junction kept 7 bases outside the gene matches. Germline values: CDR1 MNHEY, CDR2 SVGAGI. This CDR3 is CASRYRGGLYNEQFF. CDR3 sequence (DNA): TGTGCCAGCAGATATCGGGGGGGCCTCTACAATGAGCAGTTCTTC.

This clone has a handful of counts. This rearrangement joins TRBV10-3 to TRBJ1-2; D remains ambiguous. Trimming cost V 6 bases and J 1 base, with 6 bases left between them. Germline-derived CDR1 and CDR2 are ENHRY and SYGVKD. This CDR3 region has 12 residues. CDR3 sequence: CAIRTDNYGYTF. The CDR3 DNA reads as TGTGCCATCAGAACGGATAACTATGGCTACACCTTC.

The chain uses TRBV5-1 and TRBJ2-3; D possibly matches TRBD1 or TRBD2 (7 bases each). Trimming took off 0 bases at V and 0 bases at J, with 11 bases between the two ends. CDR3 size: 16 residues. The germline V gene encodes CDR1 SGHRS and CDR2 YFSETQ. CDR3 residues: CASSLGEGASTDTQYF. The DNA for the CDR3 is TGCGCCAGCAGCTTGGGGGAGGGGGCGAGCACAGATACGCAGTATTTT.

The chain uses TRBV30 and TRBJ1-2, with 10 bases lining up with TRBD1. Trimming removed 5 bases from V and 2 bases from J; junction bases left unmatched: 5. CDR1 and CDR2 from the germline V gene are GTSNPN and SVGIG (reference sequence). There are 14 residues in the CDR3. The CDR3 DNA reads TGTGCCTGGGGGCGACAGGGGGCAAACTATGGCTACACCTTC. Translated: CAWGRQGANYGYTF.

This clone was detected once. The chain has TRBV6-5 and TRBJ2-7, with D possibly TRBD1 on 6 matching bases. Per the germline V gene, CDR1 is MNHEY and CDR2 is SVGAGI. The CDR3 length is 13 residues. Trimming stripped 2 bases from V and 9 bases from J, with 14 bases between. The CDR3 nucleotides are TGTGCCAGCAGTTACCCGCAGACAGGAAGGCAGTACTTC. Encoded protein: CASSYPQTGRQYF.

This chain uses TRBV5-6 with TRBJ1-5; D is possibly TRBD1 (5 bases). Trimming pared 4 bases from V and 3 bases from J, leaving 17 bases between. From germline, CDR1 is SGHDT and CDR2 YYEEEE. The CDR3 runs 16 residues. As DNA, the CDR3 is TGTGCCAGCAGCGTGGGACTGGGAGGGGCCAATCAGCCCCAGCATTTT. Translated, it gives CASSVGLGGANQPQHF.

V gene TRBV9 combines with J gene TRBJ1-1; D may be TRBD1 (5 bases). Germline V gene data show CDR1 as SGDLS and CDR2 as YYNGEE. Deletions cut 4 bases from V and 5 bases from J, with 12 bases between. The CDR3 length is 13 residues. CDR3 DNA sequence: TGTGCCAGCAGCATCGGGGGGATGACTGAAGCTTTCTTT. It translates to CASSIGGMTEAFF.

The V call is TRBV5-8, the J call TRBJ2-5, with TRBD2 identical over 13 bases. The CDR3 sequence is 18 residues long. The junction had 9 bases not matched to a gene; V was cut back by 2 bases and J by 2 bases. Per the germline V gene, CDR1 is SGHTS and CDR2 is YDEGEE. CDR3 in DNA: TGTGCCAGCAGCTTCCAATGGACTAGCGGGGGAGTACAAGAGACCCAGTACTTC. It translates to CASSFQWTSGGVQETQYF.